This T cell receptor beta chain was captured in a study of T-cell reconstitution after alpha-beta-depleted transplantation in children. This sample's TCRbeta library carried unique molecular identifier barcodes. TCRdb re-called the PCR reads with MiXCR, one entry per CDR3 protein. The table records over 450,000 distinct CDR3 sequences, roughly 10% of them present only once. Study results and caveats: Reportedly, roughly two months post-transplant, alpha-beta T cells arose from several hundred expanded graft clones. After one year, T-cell counts and TCRbeta diversity mostly came from new T cells.

About this clonotype itself: Its target is unknown.

V lost 0 bases, J lost 4 bases, and 11 bases lay in between. The CDR3 totals 14 residues. Germline lookup yields CDR1 DFQATT and CDR2 SNEGSKA (reference sequence). The TCR comes from a child between 2 and 9 years old with inherited bone marrow failure, due to receive a stem cell transplant. The V gene is TRBV20-1, the J gene TRBJ2-3; maybe TRBD1 (5 bases). Sequences were derived from PBMCs, sampled before TCRalphabeta/CD19-depleted stem cell transplant. CDR3: CSARDLPGSDTQYF. CDR3 DNA sequence: TGCAGTGCTAGAGATCTGCCAGGGTCAGATACGCAGTATTTT.